This T cell receptor beta chain originates from a study of cytomegalovirus exposure and HLA in healthy donors. Study-level findings and limits: Within an earlier analysis, most TCR beta V segments proved productive either about 87% or about 30% of the time.

Primers for the PCR totalled 60 Vbeta and 13 Jbeta. In the authors' workflow: Unique TCR beta chains numbered approximately 80 million in a later analysis, with around 10 million shared. Here immunoSEQ multiplex PCR was the method, and the copy in TCRdb shows in-frame clones only, minus some. V and J calls and clone size are copied from that table; D and trimming were computed from the DNA. The sample includes over 130,000 clones, roughly 65% of them seen just once. Germline trimming cut 6 bases from V and 1 base from J; bases unmatched to any gene: 13. Germline CDR1 and CDR2: MDHEN and SYDVKM. This CDR3 contains 17 residues. On this clone: Antigen specificity is unknown.

This rearrangement joins TRBV28 to TRBJ1-1; 8 bases fit TRBD1. The clonotype originates from a woman aged 25 to 39 in good health and CMV-seronegative. The sample comprised PBMCs. CDR3 loop: CASSRLGQALRNTEAFF. The CDR3, as DNA: TGTGCCAGCAGCCGATTGGGACAGGCCCTTCGGAACACTGAAGCTTTCTTT.